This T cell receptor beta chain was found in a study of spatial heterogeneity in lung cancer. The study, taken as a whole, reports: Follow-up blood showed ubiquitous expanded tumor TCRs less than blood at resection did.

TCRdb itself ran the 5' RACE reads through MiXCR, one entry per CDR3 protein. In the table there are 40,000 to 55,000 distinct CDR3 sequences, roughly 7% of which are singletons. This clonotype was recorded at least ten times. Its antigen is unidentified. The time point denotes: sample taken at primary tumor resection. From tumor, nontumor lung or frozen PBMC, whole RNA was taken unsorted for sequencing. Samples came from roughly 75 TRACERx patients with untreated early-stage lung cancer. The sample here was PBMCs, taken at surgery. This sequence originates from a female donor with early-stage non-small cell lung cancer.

Here the CDR3 reads CASSPTTRTNTGELFF. The CDR3 DNA follows: TGTGCCAGTAGCCCTACTACACGAACCAACACCGGGGAGCTGTTTTTT. V gene TRBV19 combines with J gene TRBJ2-2; D unclear. The V end was cut by 6 bases, the J end by 2 bases, with 16 bases between. CDR3 size: 16 residues. Germline values: CDR1 LNHDA, CDR2 SQIVND (reference sequence).